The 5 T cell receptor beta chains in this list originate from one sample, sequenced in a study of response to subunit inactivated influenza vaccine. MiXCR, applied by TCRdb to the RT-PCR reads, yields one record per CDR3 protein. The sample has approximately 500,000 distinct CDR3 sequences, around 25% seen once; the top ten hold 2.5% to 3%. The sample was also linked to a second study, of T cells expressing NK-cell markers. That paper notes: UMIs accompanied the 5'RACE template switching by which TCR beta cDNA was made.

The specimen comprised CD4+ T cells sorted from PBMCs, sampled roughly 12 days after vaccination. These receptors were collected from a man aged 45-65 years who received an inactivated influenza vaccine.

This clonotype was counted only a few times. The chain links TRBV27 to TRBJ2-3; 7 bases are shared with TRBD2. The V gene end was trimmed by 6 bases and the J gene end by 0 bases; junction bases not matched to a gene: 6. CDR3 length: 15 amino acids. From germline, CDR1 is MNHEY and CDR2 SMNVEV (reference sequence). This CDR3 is CASRGSGRSTDTQYF. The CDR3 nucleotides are TGTGCCAGCAGAGGTAGCGGGCGTAGCACAGATACGCAGTATTTT.

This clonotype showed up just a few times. Written as DNA, the CDR3 is TGCAGTGCTAATTCCGGGACTAGCGGGAGCAATGAGCAGTTCTTC. Amino acids: CSANSGTSGSNEQFF. The genes are TRBV20-1 and TRBJ2-1, with 14 bases fitting TRBD2. The V segment lost 4 bases and the J segment 6 bases; nucleotides outside the gene matches: 5. Germline V gene lookup returns CDR1 DFQATT and CDR2 SNEGSKA (reference sequence). The CDR3 consists of 15 residues.

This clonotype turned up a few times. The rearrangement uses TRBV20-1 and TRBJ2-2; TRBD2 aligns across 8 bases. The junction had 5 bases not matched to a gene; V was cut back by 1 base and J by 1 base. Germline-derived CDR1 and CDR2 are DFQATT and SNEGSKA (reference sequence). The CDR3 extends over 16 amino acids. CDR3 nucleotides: TGCAGTGCTAGAGGGTGGCTAGCGGGGAACACCGGGGAGCTGTTTTTT. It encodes CSARGWLAGNTGELFF.

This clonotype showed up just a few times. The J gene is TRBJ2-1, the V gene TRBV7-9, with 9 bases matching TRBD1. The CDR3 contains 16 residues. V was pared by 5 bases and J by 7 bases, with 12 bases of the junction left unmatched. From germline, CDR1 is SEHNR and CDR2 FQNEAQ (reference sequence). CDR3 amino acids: CASSQPLGTGPNEQFF. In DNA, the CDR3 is TGTGCCAGCAGCCAACCATTGGGGACAGGGCCTAATGAGCAGTTCTTC.

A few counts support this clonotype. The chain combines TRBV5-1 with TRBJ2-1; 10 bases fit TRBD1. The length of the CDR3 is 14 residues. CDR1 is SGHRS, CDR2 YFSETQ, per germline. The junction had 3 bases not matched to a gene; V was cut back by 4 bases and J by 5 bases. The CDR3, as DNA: TGCGCCAGCAGCCCTGGGACAGGGGACAATGAGCAGTTCTTC. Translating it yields CASSPGTGDNEQFF.